This T cell receptor beta chain emerged from a study of cytomegalovirus exposure and HLA in healthy donors. The CDR3 spans 15 residues. Trimming removed 5 bases from V and 0 bases from J, with 13 bases in between. Germline values: CDR1 SGHTA, CDR2 FQGNSA. The PCR made use of 60 Vbeta and 13 Jbeta primers. Sequencing used immunoSEQ multiplex PCR; TCRdb keeps in-frame clones, though not all of them. This table has about 82,000 clones, 85% to 90% appearing once. As for the donors, each was a healthy bone marrow donor. The chain uses TRBV7-2 and TRBJ1-1, with D unresolved. This TCR was sampled from a man between 18 and 29 years old in good health and CMV-seronegative. Sequenced input: PBMCs. For the CDR3, the DNA is TGTGCCAGCAGCGGGCGACATCAAATGAACACTGAAGCTTTCTTT. This gives the protein CASSGRHQMNTEAFF.